This TCR beta chain comes out of a study of cytomegalovirus exposure and HLA in healthy donors. Separate from the approximately 700-subject first cohort was the 120-subject validation cohort, to which the donors belonged. CDR1 and CDR2 from the germline V gene are SEHNR and FQNEAQ (reference sequence). The junction had 10 bases not matched to a gene; V was cut back by 3 bases and J by 5 bases. The CDR3 length is 16 residues. This clone appeared a few times. The antigen is unknown. Study conclusions and caveats: The listing of roughly 160 TCR beta chains classed them as cytomegalovirus-associated.

Method: immunoSEQ multiplex PCR; TCRdb's copy keeps in-frame clones and lacks some. The sample has around 150,000 clones, about 89% seen once. This clonotype originated in a man aged 18 to 30 in good health and CMV-seronegative. What was sequenced was PBMCs. J is TRBJ2-5 and V is TRBV7-9, with TRBD1 matching over 9 bases. CDR3 protein: CASSLTRTGDRETQYF. The CDR3 DNA reads as TGTGCCAGCAGCTTGACCAGGACAGGGGATCGGGAGACCCAGTACTTC.